These T cell receptor beta chains were read from a single sample in a study of blood T cell repertoires in COVID-19. The assay was immunoSEQ multiplex PCR, and TCRdb's table has in-frame clones only and misses some. Among hundreds of thousands of clones, about nine tenths were seen once, and the ten largest hold about 1.5%. Sequences were obtained from peripheral blood. Receptors were obtained from a woman in her 30s with active or convalescent COVID-19. Each CDR3 is given with its conserved first and last residue. A D gene is named only where the DNA matches it firmly. Clone size is shown for a subset of rows, as once, few, many or a class of expanded clone.

d_call | j_call | v_call | clone_size | cdr3_nt | cdr3_aa
. | TRBJ1-3 | TRBV15 | few | TGTGCCACCAGCAGAGATAAGCAGGCCTTCTCTGGAAACACCATATATTTT | CATSRDKQAFSGNTIYF
TRBD2 | TRBJ2-7 | TRBV20-1 | . | TGCAGTGCTAGTGGGTGGACTAGCTTCGAGCAGTACTTC | CSASGWTSFEQYF
. | TRBJ1-2 | TRBV30 | . | TGTGCCTGGAGTGTACTACTCTATGGCTACACCTTC | CAWSVLLYGYTF
. | TRBJ2-7 | TRBV4-1 | . | TGCGCCAGCAGCCAAGATAGCCCGGGAGTGGACGAGCAGTACTTC | CASSQDSPGVDEQYF
. | TRBJ2-3 | TRBV7-2 | . | TGTGCCAGCAGCTTAGCTACTGATCGTGATACGCAGTATTTT | CASSLATDRDTQYF
. | TRBJ1-5 | TRBV9 | once | TGTGCCAGCAGCCCCGACAGACATAGCAATCAGCCCCAGCATTTT | CASSPDRHSNQPQHF
TRBD2 | TRBJ2-1 | TRBV10-3 | . | TGTGCCATCAGTGAGGGGCTAGCGGGTGCTGAGCAGTTCTTC | CAISEGLAGAEQFF
. | TRBJ1-1 | TRBV5-4 | . | TGTGCCAGCAGCTTGGGCGCACTTGAAGCTTTCTTT | CASSLGALEAFF
. | TRBJ2-3 | TRBV5-4 | . | TGTGCCCCGCGGGGTCTAGCGTATCCCCCTAGCACAGATACGCAGTATTTT | CAPRGLAYPPSTDTQYF
. | TRBJ1-1 | TRBV10-3 | . | TGTGCCATCAGTGAGTATGACAGCTTGATGAACACTGAAGCTTTCTTT | CAISEYDSLMNTEAFF
. | TRBJ2-7 | TRBV2 | . | TGTGCCAGCACCCCCACTGCAAGCTCCTACGAGCAGTACTTC | CASTPTASSYEQYF
. | TRBJ1-1 | TRBV5-4 | . | TGTGCCAGCAGCTACCCAGGGCGAAACACTGAAGCTTTCTTT | CASSYPGRNTEAFF
. | TRBJ2-5 | TRBV20-1 | . | TGCAGTGCTAGTGGTGGGAGCCAAGAGACCCAGTACTTC | CSASGGSQETQYF
TRBD2 | TRBJ2-1 | TRBV27 | . | TGTGCCAGCAGTACACTAGCGGGACGGGTCAATGAGCAGTTCTTC | CASSTLAGRVNEQFF
. | TRBJ2-7 | TRBV5-6 | . | TGTGCCAGCAGCTTGGCAGGTGGGTTCCACGAGCAGTACTTC | CASSLAGGFHEQYF
. | TRBJ1-6 | TRBV7-9 | . | TGTGCCAGCAGCTTAGTTTCGCAGGGAGGCCTCCACTTT | CASSLVSQGGLHF
TRBD1 | TRBJ2-1 | TRBV5-1 | . | TGCGCCAGCAGATCCGGACAGGAACACTACAATGAGCAGTTCTTC | CASRSGQEHYNEQFF
. | TRBJ2-1 | TRBV2 | . | TGTGCCAGCAGTAAGCGAAATGAGCAGTTCTTC | CASSKRNEQFF
TRBD1 | TRBJ2-7 | TRBV5-1 | . | TGCGCCAGCAGCACAACGGGACAGTCCTACGAGCAGTACTTC | CASSTTGQSYEQYF
. | TRBJ2-7 | TRBV7-8 | . | TGTGCCAGCAGCCCCGCGAAGGGGGAAGATGGGGAGCAGTACTTC | CASSPAKGEDGEQYF
TRBD1 | TRBJ1-2 | TRBV15 | . | TGTGCCACCAGCACGGGACAGTCATACTATGGCTACACCTTC | CATSTGQSYYGYTF
. | TRBJ1-2 | TRBV10-3 | . | TGTGCCAGCGCAGGATACGGCGCTAACTATGGCTACACCTTC | CASAGYGANYGYTF
TRBD1 | TRBJ2-5 | TRBV7-8 | once | TGTGCCAGCAGCTTACTGGACAGGGGCCAAGAGACCCAGTACTTC | CASSLLDRGQETQYF
. | TRBJ1-2 | TRBV7-9 | . | TGTGCCAGCAGCCAGGCCGACTATGGCTACACCTTC | CASSQADYGYTF
TRBD1 | TRBJ2-7 | TRBV5-4 | once | TGTGCCAGCAGCCCGGACCGGGACAGCTACGAGCAGTACTTC | CASSPDRDSYEQYF
. | TRBJ2-7 | TRBV14 | few | TGTGCCAGCAGCCAAGATTCCCTTTCCTACGAGCAGTACTTC | CASSQDSLSYEQYF
. | TRBJ2-5 | TRBV5-6 | . | TGTGCCAGCAGCTTGGGGGTTGCATGGGATAGGGGGCAAGAGACCCAGTACTTC | CASSLGVAWDRGQETQYF
. | TRBJ2-3 | TRBV3-1/TRBV3-2 | once | TGTGCCAGCAGCCCGCAGTTGGATACGCAGTATTTT | CASSPQLDTQYF
TRBD1 | TRBJ2-1 | TRBV19 | . | TGTGCCAGTAGTATAGGGCAGGGGGCTATATATGAGCAGTTCTTC | CASSIGQGAIYEQFF
. | TRBJ1-4 | TRBV7-9 | . | TGTGCCAGCAGCGCTGGACAGTTGGAAAAACTGTTTTTT | CASSAGQLEKLFF
. | TRBJ1-4 | TRBV28 | . | TGTGCCAGCAGTTTGCGCAGGGTCGGGAGTGAAAAACTGTTTTTT | CASSLRRVGSEKLFF
TRBD2 | TRBJ2-7 | TRBV9 | . | TGTGCCAGCAGCGTAGACGGGACTAGCGGCGCCTACGAGCAGTACTTC | CASSVDGTSGAYEQYF
TRBD1 | TRBJ1-1 | TRBV10-3 | . | TGTGCCATCAACCCGGACAGGGACACTGAAGCTTTCTTT | CAINPDRDTEAFF
TRBD1 | TRBJ1-3 | TRBV10-3 | . | TGTGCCAGAGACAGGGTACCTGGAAACACCATATATTTT | CARDRVPGNTIYF
. | TRBJ2-1 | TRBV4-2 | once | TGTGCCAGCAGTGGTAGAGGCGATGAGCAGTTCTTC | CASSGRGDEQFF
. | TRBJ2-2 | TRBV10-3 | . | TGTGCCATCCGTAAGGACGGGGGTTCCGGGGAGCTGTTTTTT | CAIRKDGGSGELFF
. | TRBJ1-3 | TRBV18 | . | TGTGCCAGCTCACCATTGGACGCTACAGGGCCTACTGGAAACACCATATATTTT | CASSPLDATGPTGNTIYF
. | TRBJ2-2 | TRBV4-1 | . | TGCGCCAGCAGCCAAGATGGGGGAGGCACCGGGGAGCTGTTTTTT | CASSQDGGGTGELFF
. | TRBJ1-6 | TRBV25-1 | . | TGTGCCAGCAGGGAGTCGATGGGACTATATTCACCCCTCCACTTT | CASRESMGLYSPLHF
. | TRBJ1-1 | TRBV5-6 | . | TGTGCCAGCAGCTTAAACCCGCTAGTTGGCGCTGCTGCTTTCTTT | CASSLNPLVGAAAFF
TRBD1 | TRBJ2-1 | TRBV7-7 | . | TGTGCCAGCAGCTTCGGGACAGGGGGGCACAATGAGCAGTTCTTC | CASSFGTGGHNEQFF
TRBD2 | TRBJ2-1 | TRBV6-4 | . | TGTGCCAGCAGTGAAGAAGGCGGGGGGTCCTACAATGAGCAGTTCTTC | CASSEEGGGSYNEQFF
. | TRBJ2-5 | TRBV20-1 | once | TGCAGTGCTAGTTTGGGCTTCCAAGAGACCCAGTACTTC | CSASLGFQETQYF
. | TRBJ2-3 | TRBV2 | once | TGTGCCAGCAGAAAGAGGACAGACGGCACAGATACGCAGTATTTT | CASRKRTDGTDTQYF
. | TRBJ1-5 | TRBV6-5 | once | TGTGCCAGCGCGCAGGGAAGCAATCAGCCCCAGCATTTT | CASAQGSNQPQHF
. | TRBJ2-1 | TRBV2 | . | TGTGCCAGCAGTGTGGGGAGCGGTACCTACAATGAGCAGTTCTTC | CASSVGSGTYNEQFF
TRBD2 | TRBJ2-3 | TRBV2 | . | TGTGCCAGCAGTGTGCGCCGGGGGGGTAGCACAGATACGCAGTATTTT | CASSVRRGGSTDTQYF
TRBD2 | TRBJ2-1 | TRBV19 | . | TGTGCCAGTAGTATAGCCCTAGCGGGAAATGAGCAGTTCTTC | CASSIALAGNEQFF